This entry lists 24 T cell receptor beta chains sequenced from one sample in a study of glioma-infiltrating T cells after dendritic cell vaccination. Generated by immunoSEQ multiplex PCR, the TCRdb table keeps only in-frame clones and is missing some. In the table there are tens of thousands of clones, approximately 89% of which are singletons. Time point here: after dendritic cell vaccination, including at tumor progression/relapse. The specimen was blood, collected after dendritic cell vaccination. The receptors originated from a human donor with glioblastoma.

The J gene is TRBJ1-1, the V gene TRBV4-3; perhaps TRBD1 as D (6 bases). The ends were cut back, 3 bases at V and 2 bases at J, with 13 bases in the middle. Germline V gene lookup returns CDR1 LGHNA and CDR2 YSLEER. The CDR3 extends over 15 amino acids. The CDR3 nucleotides are TGCGCCAGCAGCCAGGTGACAGGCGGTAACACTGAAGCTTTCTTT. This gives the protein CASSQVTGGNTEAFF.

The chain couples TRBV7-2 to TRBJ1-4, with 7 positions matching TRBD1. The CDR3 covers 16 residues. V lost 5 bases, J lost 5 bases, and 11 bases stayed unmatched. The germline CDR1 and CDR2 sequences are SGHTA and FQGNSA. The CDR3 sequence: CASSPSLTGRNEKLFF. CDR3 in DNA: TGTGCCAGCAGCCCTTCATTGACAGGGAGGAATGAAAAACTGTTTTTT.

V usage is TRBV5-5 and J usage is TRBJ1-1; D may be TRBD1 (6 bases). Germline lookup yields CDR1 SGHKS and CDR2 YYEKEE (reference sequence). V was pared by 2 bases and J by 5 bases, with 16 bases between. This CDR3 spans 15 amino acids. The chain's CDR3 is CASSFETGGQTEAFF. As DNA, the CDR3 is TGTGCCAGCAGCTTTGAGACAGGAGGTCAAACTGAAGCTTTCTTT.

A few counts support this clone. The J gene is TRBJ1-1, the V gene TRBV2, with TRBD1 identical over 9 bases. The CDR3 contains 17 residues. Germline-derived CDR1 and CDR2 are SNHLY and FYNNEI. The trim removed 6 bases at V and 7 bases at J, leaving 18 bases unmatched. CDR3 coding DNA: TGTGCCAGCAGAGGGCCCTCGGGACAGGGCGGTACGGGTGAAGCTTTCTTT. It translates to CASRGPSGQGGTGEAFF.

The chain uses TRBV27 and TRBJ2-7; 8 positions match TRBD1. The CDR3 runs 13 residues. Per germline, CDR1 MNHEY and CDR2 SMNVEV (reference sequence). J lost 6 bases, V lost 9 bases, and 10 bases had no gene match. For the CDR3, the DNA is TGTGCCAGTTACCCCCGGACAGGGCTCGAGCAGTACTTC. As protein: CASYPRTGLEQYF.

This clone was observed once. The genes are TRBV4-1 and TRBJ2-7; the match to TRBD2 covers 7 bases. The J segment lost 2 bases and the V segment lost 1 base, leaving 5 bases of the junction unmatched. Germline-derived CDR1 and CDR2 are MGHRA and YSYEKL. The CDR3 consists of 15 residues. As DNA, the CDR3 is TGCGCCAGCAGCCAAGGGCAGGGAGGGGCCTACGAGCAGTACTTC. Translating gives CASSQGQGGAYEQYF.

This sequence joins TRBV28 and TRBJ2-7, with 9 bases identical to TRBD1. J lost 5 bases, V lost 4 bases, and 9 bases had no gene match. The germline V gene has CDR1 MDHEN and CDR2 SYDVKM. The CDR3 is 15 residues long. The CDR3 DNA is TGTGCCAGCAGTTCCCCCGGGACAGGGTTCCACGAGCAGTACTTC. Amino acid sequence: CASSSPGTGFHEQYF. The full variable domain, with the rest looked up from reference TRBV28 and TRBJ2-7, is DVKVTQSSRYLVKRTGEKVFLECVQDMDHENMFWYRQDPGLGLRLIYFSYDVKMKEKGDIPEGYSVSREKKERFSLILESASTNQTSMYLCASSSPGTGFHEQYFGPGTRLTVT.

The V gene is TRBV7-2, the J gene TRBJ1-2; D is undetermined. CDR1 and CDR2 from the germline V gene are SGHTA and FQGNSA. Trimming left V 3 bases short and J 4 bases short, with 15 bases between. The CDR3 is 15 amino acids. The DNA of the CDR3 is TGTGCCAGCAGCTTTCTTCGAAAGTCAGGCTATGGCTACACCTTC. It codes for CASSFLRKSGYGYTF.

The CDR3 protein is CASSDFGGRTDTQYF. The CDR3 bases are TGTGCCAGCAGCGATTTTGGCGGGAGGACAGATACGCAGTATTTT. This chain joins TRBV2 and TRBJ2-3; 8 nucleotides agree with TRBD2. CDR1 and CDR2 from the germline V gene are SNHLY and FYNNEI. The length of the CDR3 is 15 residues. V gave up 6 bases and J gave up 3 bases; unmatched junction bases: 8.

The chain couples TRBV2 to TRBJ1-2; 9 bases line up with TRBD1. The V segment lost 6 bases and the J segment 4 bases; nucleotides outside the gene matches: 3. The CDR3 sequence is 13 residues long. Germline V gives CDR1 SNHLY, CDR2 FYNNEI. In DNA, the CDR3 is TGTGCCAGCAGCGGACAGGGGTTCTATGGCTACACCTTC. Encoded protein: CASSGQGFYGYTF. Together with reference TRBV2 and TRBJ1-2, the CDR3 gives the full variable domain: EPEVTQTPSHQVTQMGQEVILRCVPISNHLYFYWYRQILGQKVEFLVSFYNNEISEKSEIFDDQFSVERPDGSNFTLKIRSTKLEDSAMYFCASSGQGFYGYTFGSGTRLTVV.

With respect to this clone: A junction boundary mismatches the germline segment, possibly from a read error. The same CDR3 can be traced to other DNA sequences in this sample. The CDR3 sequence: CASSAVSSGSYEQYF. CDR3 DNA: TGTGCCAGCAGTGCGGTGTCTAGCGGATCCTACGAACAGTACTTC. The chain has TRBV6-1 and TRBJ2-7, with 7 bases that match TRBD2. CDR3 length: 15 amino acids. Germline loops: CDR1 MNHNS, CDR2 SASEGT.

V usage is TRBV28 and J usage is TRBJ2-2; D is possibly TRBD1 or TRBD2 (6 bases each). The germline V gene has CDR1 MDHEN and CDR2 SYDVKM. CDR3 length equals 12 residues. The CDR3 bases are TGTGTCAGGGGTGGGGGGAATCGGGAGCTGTTTTTT. This sequence encodes CVRGGGNRELFF.

V gene TRBV4-3 combines with J gene TRBJ2-7, with D perhaps TRBD2 (6 bases). Trimming removed 1 base at V and 5 bases at J, with 12 bases between. The CDR3 is 14 residues long. Germline CDR1 LGHNA, CDR2 YSLEER. As DNA, the CDR3 is TGCGCCAGCAGCCAAGTCGACGGGAGTAACGAGCAGTACTTC. Protein: CASSQVDGSNEQYF.

The chain joins TRBV7-2 to TRBJ1-2, with D tentatively TRBD1 (6 bases). This CDR3 comprises 16 residues. Looked up from germline, CDR1 is SGHTA and CDR2 is FQGNSA. With 3 bases removed from V and 0 bases from J, the gap between germline ends came to 14 bases. The CDR3 here is CASSFSDRSTNYGYTF. CDR3 in DNA: TGTGCCAGCAGCTTCTCAGACAGGTCAACTAACTATGGCTACACCTTC. The full variable domain, in which reference TRBV7-2 and TRBJ1-2 provide the parts outside the CDR3, is GAGVSQSPSNKVTEKGKDVELRCDPISGHTALYWYRQSLGQGLEFLIYFQGNSAPDKSGLPSDRFSAERTGGSVSTLTIQRTQQEDSAVYLCASSFSDRSTNYGYTFGSGTRLTVV.

The chain recombines TRBV10-2 with TRBJ1-3, with D possibly TRBD1 on 5 matching bases. V was pared by 4 bases and J by 0 bases, with 13 bases between. This CDR3 comprises 16 residues. Looked up from germline, CDR1 is WSHSY and CDR2 is SAAADI. CDR3 sequence: CASSASQVLSGNTIYF. Written as DNA, the CDR3 is TGCGCCAGCAGTGCCTCACAGGTCCTCTCTGGAAACACCATATATTTT.

This clone occurred a few times. The rearrangement uses TRBV10-2 and TRBJ2-2; 10 nucleotides align to TRBD2. The V segment lost 6 bases and the J segment 6 bases; nucleotides outside the gene matches: 10. CDR1 is WSHSY and CDR2 is SAAADI in the germline V gene. The CDR3 totals 16 residues. The CDR3 nucleotides are TGCGCCAGCAGACCCGGTAGCGGGAGGACGGCCGGGGAGCTGTTTTTT. This encodes CASRPGSGRTAGELFF.

The rearrangement joins TRBV14 to TRBJ1-1, with D tentatively TRBD1 (5 bases). The CDR3 covers 17 residues. The germline CDR1 and CDR2 sequences are SGHDN and FVKESK. V lost 4 bases, J lost 1 base, and 19 bases lay in between. The CDR3 sequence is CASSLLLTGVANTEAFF. DNA of the CDR3: TGTGCCAGCAGCCTCCTCTTAACGGGGGTCGCGAACACTGAAGCTTTCTTT.

This clone has just one count. The genes are TRBV5-1 and TRBJ2-1, with 11 bases identical to TRBD2. Trimming cost V 7 bases and J 10 bases; bases outside gene matches: 10. Per the germline V gene, CDR1 is SGHRS and CDR2 is YFSETQ. The CDR3 has 14 amino acids. CDR3 sequence reads: CASLLSGGAGEQFF. CDR3 nucleotide sequence: TGCGCCAGCCTGCTTAGCGGGGGGGCGGGAGAGCAGTTCTTC.

The chain recombines TRBV5-4 with TRBJ1-1, with D uncertain. Trimming left V 2 bases short and J 2 bases short, with 13 bases between. CDR1 and CDR2 (germline): SGHNT, YYREEE (reference sequence). The CDR3 extends over 15 amino acids. The CDR3 loop is CASSLTEFPNTEAFF. The CDR3, as DNA: TGTGCCAGCAGCTTAACAGAATTTCCTAACACTGAAGCTTTCTTT.

The chain recombines TRBV9 with TRBJ1-3; weak D call: TRBD1 (5 bases). The ends were cut back, 0 bases at V and 0 bases at J, with 10 bases in the middle. The CDR3 is 16 amino acids. The germline V gene has CDR1 SGDLS and CDR2 YYNGEE. The CDR3 DNA is TGTGCCAGCAGCGTAGAAGGGGCGTTCTCTGGAAACACCATATATTTT. Translated: CASSVEGAFSGNTIYF.

This chain links TRBV10-1 with TRBJ1-6, with D possibly being TRBD1 (6 bases). The CDR3 contains 18 residues. V was cut by 5 bases and J by 0 bases, with 17 bases left in between. Germline loops: CDR1 WNHNN, CDR2 SYGVQD (reference sequence). DNA of the CDR3: TGCGCCAGCAGTAAGACCAGGGGAAGGAGCTCCTATAATTCACCCCTCCACTTT. This encodes CASSKTRGRSSYNSPLHF.

The V call is TRBV18, the J call TRBJ1-3, with unresolved D. Per the germline V gene, CDR1 is KGHSH and CDR2 is LQKENI. Trimming left V 3 bases short and J 5 bases short, with 5 bases between. The CDR3 has 12 residues. The chain's CDR3 is CASSPTRNTIYF. The CDR3 DNA follows: TGTGCCAGCTCACCGACTAGAAACACCATATATTTT.

This rearrangement joins TRBV19 to TRBJ2-7; D remains unclear. This CDR3 has 13 amino acids. Trimming took off 7 bases at V and 7 bases at J, with 17 bases between the two ends. Germline V CDR1 and CDR2: LNHDA, SQIVND (reference sequence). CDR3 sequence (DNA): TGTGCCAGTACCCACCCCGACACCAAAGAGCAGTACTTC. It codes for CASTHPDTKEQYF. The whole variable domain, filled in from reference TRBV19 and TRBJ2-7, reads DGGITQSPKYLFRKEGQNVTLSCEQNLNHDAMYWYRQDPGQGLRLIYYSQIVNDFQKGDIAEGYSVSREKKESFPLTVTSAQKNPTAFYLCASTHPDTKEQYFGPGTRLTVT.

The DNA for the CDR3 is TGTGCCAGTAGTATGGGCCTTACCCCGCTGTTTTTT. Translated, it gives CASSMGLTPLFF. The J gene is TRBJ2-2, the V gene TRBV19; no firm D call. Trimming took off 3 bases at V and 13 bases at J, with 12 bases between the two ends. The V gene's germline CDR1 is LNHDA and CDR2 SQIVND (reference sequence). The CDR3 has 12 residues.